This T cell receptor (beta chain) was captured in a study of T cell repertoires in cytomegalovirus infection. The overall study: Indications came from public TCR beta signatures; they pointed to CMV infection and to a matching HLA type.

Germline CDR1 MNHEY, CDR2 SVGAGI. This CDR3 region has 15 residues. V was pared by 0 bases and J by 4 bases, with 5 bases of the junction left unmatched. Using its own MiXCR run on the reads, TCRdb lists one record per CDR3 protein. Here the sample spans under 800,000 distinct CDR3 sequences, more than 20% being singletons. The specimen sequenced was CD8+ T cells from PBMCs. This chain links TRBV6-5 with TRBJ1-1, with 7 nucleotides matching TRBD1. The source of this sequence is a human donor in good health (CMV status not recorded). Some clones in this sample may be carry-over from other donors' samples. CDR3 bases: TGTGCCAGCAGTTACTCAGGGGGCGAGGGCACTGAAGCTTTCTTT. It specifies CASSYSGGEGTEAFF.